This note documents a single T cell receptor beta chain sequence. The study assigned cohorts using participant-reported clinical history. This record belongs to a study of blood T cell repertoires in COVID-19. Study overall: PBMCs, B-cell-depleted T cells, or T cells provided the cDNA or gDNA that made up the material.

Sequencing was performed with immunoSEQ multiplex PCR; in TCRdb, only in-frame clones are kept and a portion is missing. This table holds tens of thousands of clones, around 80% found once. V dropped 1 base and J dropped 3 bases, with 12 bases sitting between them. CDR1 and CDR2 from the germline V gene are LNHDA and SQIVND (reference sequence). The CDR3 consists of 15 residues. This sequence originates from a woman aged 45-65 years with acute COVID-19. Sequencing was done on a sample of PBMCs or T cells enriched from blood (not recorded which). This chain links TRBV19 with TRBJ1-1; unclear D gene. Written as DNA, the CDR3 is TGTGCCAGTAGTATAGTGCCCTCCAGGTACACTGAAGCTTTCTTT. Its protein product is CASSIVPSRYTEAFF.